What follows are 31 T cell receptor beta chains derived from one specimen sequenced in a study of Graves' ophthalmopathy and Graves' hyperthyroidism. RNA served as the template for amplifying TCR beta CDR3 regions. In the first round, RT-PCR was carried out with HTBI primers, and a multiplex PCR formed the second round. A single record per CDR3 protein comes from TCRdb applying MiXCR to the multiplex PCR reads. The sample lists around 520,000 distinct CDR3 sequences, 39% occurring once. Input material: peripheral blood or thyroid tissue (not recorded which). Source of these receptors: an adult man with Graves' hyperthyroidism.

V and J are TRBV5-4 and TRBJ2-2; 15 bases map to TRBD2. Germline values: CDR1 SGHNT, CDR2 YYREEE (reference sequence). This CDR3 is 16 amino acids long. The trim removed 3 bases at V and 7 bases at J, leaving 4 bases unmatched. DNA for the CDR3: TGTGCCAGCAGCTACGGGACTAGCGGGAGGCGCGGGGAGCTGTTTTTT. It codes for CASSYGTSGRRGELFF.

This clonotype was counted ten times or more. The chain uses TRBV5-6 and TRBJ1-5, with D unclear. Germline V CDR1 and CDR2: SGHDT, YYEEEE. V lost 0 bases to trimming and J lost 6 bases, with 10 bases between them. The length of the CDR3 is 14 residues. CDR3 sequence (DNA): TGTGCCAGCAGCTTGGGGGTCTCCAGTCAGCCCCAGCATTTT. The encoded protein is CASSLGVSSQPQHF.

Here the CDR3 reads CASSLEVRGGYGYTF. Written as DNA, the CDR3 is TGCGCCAGCAGCTTGGAGGTCCGGGGGGGCTATGGCTACACCTTC. This chain uses TRBV5-1 with TRBJ1-2; a possible D gene is TRBD1 (5 bases). V dropped 0 bases and J dropped 4 bases, with 13 bases sitting between them. Per the germline V gene, CDR1 is SGHRS and CDR2 is YFSETQ. The CDR3 is 15 residues long.

As to this clonotype: The limits of the CDR3 on the DNA are not certain, so only TCRdb's listed CDR3 is given. The chain has TRBV3-1 and TRBJ2-7. The length of the CDR3 is 12 amino acids, counting both ends. The germline CDR1 and CDR2 sequences are LGHDT and YNNKEL (reference sequence). The CDR3 loop reads CASSLSLDEQYF.

V and J are TRBV7-8 and TRBJ2-7; D is undetermined. V was cut by 5 bases and J by 7 bases, with 15 bases left in between. There are 13 residues in the CDR3. Germline values: CDR1 SGHVS, CDR2 FQNEAQ. In DNA, the CDR3 is TGTGCCAGCAGCCCGGTCGGGTACAATGAGCAGTACTTC. Its protein is CASSPVGYNEQYF.

The chain employs TRBV29-1 and TRBJ2-7; 10 bases line up with TRBD2. The assigned J gene may be wrong: the sequence end matches TRBJ2-1 better. The CDR3 contains 12 residues. CDR1 and CDR2 (germline): SQVTM, ANQGSEA. The DNA of the CDR3 is TGCAGCGTGGGAAATAGCGGGAGGGAGCAGTTCTTC. This encodes CSVGNSGREQFF.

The table lists this clonotype with a few counts. Possible read error: a much larger clone is one base away. V usage is TRBV7-9 and J usage is TRBJ2-5; D is perhaps TRBD1 (6 bases). With 5 bases removed from V and 2 bases from J, the gap between germline ends came to 21 bases. Germline lookup yields CDR1 SEHNR and CDR2 FQNEAQ (reference sequence). The CDR3 covers 17 residues. Here the CDR3 reads CASSLYDGTLRQETQYF. The CDR3 bases are TGTGCCAGCAGCCTCTACGACGGGACATTGAGGCAAGAGACCCAGTACTTC.

This clonotype was counted ten times or more. The rearrangement uses TRBV5-8 and TRBJ1-1, with D possibly matching TRBD1 (5 bases). Germline V CDR1 and CDR2: SGHTS, YDEGEE. V shed 4 bases and J shed 4 bases, with 14 bases lying between them. The CDR3 runs to 14 residues. The CDR3 sequence: CASSGGGFGTEAFF. The DNA of the CDR3 is TGTGCCAGCAGCGGCGGGGGTTTTGGCACTGAAGCTTTCTTT. Filled out from reference TRBV5-8 and TRBJ1-1, the complete variable domain reads EAGVTQSPTHLIKTRGQQATLRCSPISGHTSVYWYQQALGLGLQFLLWYDEGEERNRGNFPPRFSGRQFPNYSSELNVNALELEDSALYLCASSGGGFGTEAFFGQGTRLTVV.

This clonotype was recorded once. This chain connects TRBV3-1 to TRBJ1-4; D is unclear. Germline V CDR1 and CDR2: LGHDT, YNNKEL (reference sequence). Deletions cut 1 base from V and 0 bases from J, with 12 bases between. The CDR3 totals 17 residues. In DNA, the CDR3 is TGTGCCAGCAGCCAAGGGCTAACATTTGCAACTAATGAAAAACTGTTTTTT. It yields the protein CASSQGLTFATNEKLFF.

This clonotype was recorded at least ten times. The chain links TRBV20-1 to TRBJ2-7, with no clear D. Trimming left V 3 bases short and J 0 bases short, with 6 bases between. The CDR3 spans 12 residues. The germline CDR1 and CDR2 sequences are DFQATT and SNEGSKA (reference sequence). The CDR3: CSASVTSYEQYF. The CDR3 DNA reads as TGCAGTGCTAGCGTCACCTCCTACGAGCAGTACTTC.

This clonotype was recorded many times. The chain is built from TRBV20-1 and TRBJ1-1, with 12 bases lining up with TRBD1. Germline loops: CDR1 DFQATT, CDR2 SNEGSKA (reference sequence). This CDR3 contains 13 residues. Trimming removed 7 bases from V and 5 bases from J; junction bases left unmatched: 5. The CDR3 region is CSVGQGAETEAFF. The CDR3 region has the DNA TGCAGTGTGGGACAGGGGGCTGAAACTGAAGCTTTCTTT.

The chain joins TRBV5-1 to TRBJ1-2, with 7 bases lining up with TRBD1. V lost 4 bases, J lost 8 bases, and 11 bases stayed unmatched. The CDR3 spans 14 residues. The germline CDR1 and CDR2 sequences are SGHRS and YFSETQ. The CDR3 loop is CASSRADRVRGYTF. The CDR3 coding sequence is TGCGCCAGCAGCAGAGCCGACAGGGTGCGGGGCTACACCTTC.

The chain is built from TRBV12-3 or TRBV12-4 and TRBJ1-1; D gene unclear. The CDR3 loop spans 13 amino acids. Trimming shortened V by 6 bases and J by 6 bases, and 14 bases separated the two germline ends. The CDR3 loop is CASRPRREAEAFF. The CDR3 DNA sequence: TGTGCCAGCAGACCCCGGAGGGAGGCTGAAGCTTTCTTT.

This clonotype was seen more than once but under ten times. The chain combines TRBV30 with TRBJ1-1; D ambiguous. The CDR3 length is 12 residues. Germline-derived CDR1 and CDR2 are GTSNPN and SVGIG (reference sequence). Trimming took off 3 bases at V and 1 base at J, with 6 bases between the two ends. CDR3 residues: CAWRSRNTEAFF. The DNA for the CDR3 is TGTGCCTGGAGGTCAAGGAACACTGAAGCTTTCTTT.

CDR3: CASSLRAGATASNTGELFF. Here the CDR3 DNA reads TGTGCCAGCAGCTTGCGGGCAGGGGCGACCGCCTCGAACACCGGGGAGCTGTTTTTT. The chain uses TRBV7-3 and TRBJ2-2; D is perhaps TRBD1 (6 bases). V was pared by 3 bases and J by 0 bases, with 20 bases between. CDR3 length: 19 amino acids. CDR1 and CDR2 (germline): SGHTA, FQGTGA.

Turning to this clonotype: Germline and junction disagree at one end, which may indicate a read error. V usage is TRBV5-1 and J usage is TRBJ2-7, with 9 positions matching TRBD1. Germline CDR1 SGHRS, CDR2 YFSETQ. This CDR3 contains 17 residues. The CDR3 region is CASSLGRTTGGRGEQYF. In DNA form, the CDR3 reads TGTGCCAGCAGCTTGGGTCGTACTACAGGGGGCCGGGGCGAGCAGTACTTC.

With respect to this clonotype: Its ends do not fully match the called genes, so a read error is possible. V and J are TRBV7-9 and TRBJ2-3; D is unresolved. CDR3 length: 15 amino acids. The germline gives CDR1 SEHNR, CDR2 FQNEAQ (reference sequence). The CDR3 coding sequence is TGTGTCAGCAGCTTTGGCCCCTCGGGCACAGATACGCAGTATTTT. Amino acids: CVSSFGPSGTDTQYF.

This clonotype showed up many times. The chain employs TRBV20-1 and TRBJ2-5; D is perhaps TRBD1 or TRBD2 (6 bases each). This CDR3 comprises 13 residues. CDR1 is DFQATT and CDR2 is SNEGSKA in the germline V gene (reference sequence). The V and J ends lost 5 bases and 4 bases respectively, with 14 bases between them. In DNA, the CDR3 is TGCAGTGCTGAGGGCCCGGGGGCAGAGACCCAGTACTTC. Amino acids: CSAEGPGAETQYF.

This clonotype appeared a few times. The chain carries TRBV12-3 or TRBV12-4 and TRBJ2-7, with 13 bases identical to TRBD2. The CDR3 is 16 residues long. V shed 5 bases, J shed 1 base, and the junction held 5 bases outside the gene matches. CDR3: CASSPGTSGKSYEQYF. CDR3 nucleotides: TGTGCCAGCAGTCCGGGGACTAGCGGGAAATCCTACGAGCAGTACTTC.

The rearrangement uses TRBV20-1 and TRBJ1-2; TRBD1 is a possible D gene (5 bases). The CDR3 is 14 residues long. With 2 bases removed from V and 1 base from J, the gap between germline ends came to 11 bases. Germline V lookup: CDR1 DFQATT, CDR2 SNEGSKA (reference sequence). In DNA, the CDR3 is TGCAGTGCTAGACTAGCGGGGGGTAACTATGGCTACACCTTC. Its translation is CSARLAGGNYGYTF.

This clonotype was observed at least ten times. The chain combines TRBV2 with TRBJ1-1; D is uncertain. Deletions cut 5 bases from V and 1 base from J, with 11 bases between. The CDR3 covers 14 residues. Germline assignment: CDR1 SNHLY and CDR2 FYNNEI. CDR3 residues: CASSPRSQNTEAFF. CDR3 DNA: TGTGCCAGCAGTCCCCGCAGTCAGAACACTGAAGCTTTCTTT.

This clonotype was seen ten or more times. The genes are TRBV20-1 and TRBJ1-1; D gene unclear. CDR1 and CDR2 (germline): DFQATT, SNEGSKA (reference sequence). The CDR3 spans 10 residues. Trimming cost V 0 bases and J 8 bases, with 4 bases left between them. The CDR3 DNA reads TGCAGTGCTAGAGATCTAGAAGCTTTCTTT. This encodes CSARDLEAFF.

This clonotype was seen only a few times. This chain joins TRBV7-9 and TRBJ2-5; D is possibly TRBD1 (5 bases). The CDR3 covers 15 residues. Germline V gene data show CDR1 as SEHNR and CDR2 as FQNEAQ (reference sequence). V shed 3 bases and J shed 7 bases, with 18 bases lying between them. The CDR3 region is CASSFRQLHQGTQYF. The CDR3 DNA follows: TGTGCCAGCAGCTTCCGACAGCTTCACCAGGGGACCCAGTACTTC.

This chain connects TRBV5-1 to TRBJ2-5; D not certain. Germline V gene data show CDR1 as SGHRS and CDR2 as YFSETQ. This CDR3 contains 15 residues. Between the trimmed V and J ends, which lost 2 bases and 5 bases, there was a span of 16 bases. Here the CDR3 DNA reads TGCGCCAGCAGCTTCCAGGCGTCGGGTGACGAGACCCAGTACTTC. Translating it yields CASSFQASGDETQYF.

There are a few counts of this clonotype. The chain carries TRBV10-3 and TRBJ2-3; tentative D call: TRBD1 (5 bases). Trimming stripped 3 bases from V and 3 bases from J, with 13 bases between. The CDR3 consists of 15 residues. Germline CDR1 and CDR2: ENHRY and SYGVKD. The CDR3 bases are TGTGCCATCAGTGATTCAGGGTTCGGGACAGATACGCAGTATTTT. Translating gives CAISDSGFGTDTQYF.

This clonotype was detected only once. This likely came from a read error, as a far larger clone is one base away. J is TRBJ1-1 and V is TRBV3-1; D is possibly TRBD1 (5 bases). The CDR3 has 13 amino acids. Germline V gene sequence: CDR1 LGHDT, CDR2 YNNKEL (reference sequence). The DNA for the CDR3 is TGTGCCAGCAGCCTCGGGGGATACACTGAAGCTCTCTTT. Protein sequence: CASSLGGYTEALF.

Ten or more counts support this clonotype. This chain joins TRBV5-8 and TRBJ2-5; D is ambiguous. Deletions cut 2 bases from V and 3 bases from J, with 8 bases between. The CDR3 spans 13 residues. The V gene's germline CDR1 is SGHTS and CDR2 YDEGEE. In DNA form, the CDR3 reads TGTGCCAGCAGCTTTCACTCAAAAGAGACCCAGTACTTC. Protein sequence: CASSFHSKETQYF.

This clonotype was found many times. The V gene is TRBV5-1, the J gene TRBJ1-2; 10 nucleotides match TRBD1. In germline, CDR1 is SGHRS, CDR2 YFSETQ. This CDR3 is 14 amino acids long. Trimming removed 3 bases from V and 6 bases from J; junction bases left unmatched: 5. The CDR3 bases are TGCGCCAGCAGCTCCGACAGGGGGCTACATGGCTACACCTTC. As protein: CASSSDRGLHGYTF.

V and J are TRBV5-8 and TRBJ2-5; 10 nucleotides agree with TRBD2. J was trimmed by 1 base and V by 3 bases; bases with no gene match: 6. The CDR3 length is 16 residues. CDR1 and CDR2 (germline): SGHTS, YDEGEE. The CDR3 DNA reads TGTGCCAGCAGCTCCTTAGCGGGGGGATCCCAAGAGACCCAGTACTTC. It yields the protein CASSSLAGGSQETQYF.

The V call is TRBV6-6, the J call TRBJ1-5, with D possibly TRBD1 on 6 matching bases. V gave up 2 bases and J gave up 4 bases, with 15 bases separating them. This CDR3 spans 16 amino acids. Germline CDR1 is MNHNY and CDR2 is SVGAGI (reference sequence). The CDR3 here is CASSYEAGAGNQPQHF. Here the CDR3 DNA reads TGTGCCAGCAGTTACGAGGCAGGGGCTGGGAATCAGCCCCAGCATTTT.

As regards this clonotype: The CDR3 does not close with the conserved phenylalanine or tryptophan, likely indicating a read error. The chain recombines TRBV3-1 with TRBJ1-6; D is unclear. CDR1 and CDR2 from the germline V gene are LGHDT and YNNKEL (reference sequence). The CDR3 spans 12 residues. The V end lost 1 base, the J end lost 8 bases, and 3 bases lay between the germline ends. CDR3 coding DNA: TGTGCCAGCAGCCAAGGTGATTCACCCCTCCACCTT. Its translation: CASSQGDSPLHL.